This TCR beta chain was recorded in a study of cytomegalovirus exposure and HLA in healthy donors (dated by TCRdb to 2016 to 2017). Regarding the research as a whole: According to an earlier analysis of a few hundred of the donors, about 179 million T cells yielded 90 million to 130 million unique TCR beta sequences and 276 Gb of sequence data. Approximately 300 gigabases of sequencing data and around 80 million unique TCR sequences made up an early release that covered about 640 HLA-typed donors. Among the roughly 400 genotyped donors, about 83% belonged to the genetic ancestry cluster associated with self-reported Caucasian donors. The study aimed to test whether cataloging public T cell receptors could reveal signatures of past pathogen exposure. The study profiled the T cell repertoires of more than 500 subjects by immunosequencing and related them to cytomegalovirus serostatus. In addition to the first cohort of roughly 700 subjects, a separate validation cohort of about 120 different subjects was used. High-throughput TCR immunosequencing, statistical association of individual TCRs with disease status, and machine learning were combined to predict cytomegalovirus infection status. To study patterns of TCR occurrence, a later analysis re-analyzed previously published TCR beta repertoires from under 750 donors and added high-resolution HLA genotyping. Rather than using new phenotypic data, the later analysis identified candidate immune exposures from TCR beta sequences and from how often those sequences occurred across donors. To decide whether each TCR beta V gene segment behaved as functional or pseudogenic, an earlier analysis of some 580 of the donors relied on high-throughput TCR beta sequencing. Donor age, sex, ethnicity and CMV serostatus were collected together with the repertoire data. A later genetic analysis used genome-wide SNP genotypes for about 65% of the roughly 700 donors, treating that subset as a discovery cohort. All discovery cohort repertoires had been generated on a single sequencing platform. HLA typing included class I and class II loci at four-digit resolution. The number of donors typed differed by locus, with about 620-630 for A, B, C, DRB1 and DQB1, around 520 for DQA1, 600 to 610 for DPA1, and under 490 for DPB1. Because of strong linkage in the cohort, roughly five DR-DQ haplotypes were treated as single units for association and clustering. Among 300 to 500 genotyped donors of the cohort, an average of approximately 240,000 unique TCR beta nucleotide sequences was sequenced per donor, of which 15% to 20% were non-productive.

The cohort was made up of 650 to 700 healthy bone marrow donors. At the time of sampling, all cohort members were nominally healthy, though unrecorded immune exposures were likely present. The donor was CMV seropositive and was included in the group of 250 to 350 seropositive cohort members. Each donor provided a peripheral blood sample, and peripheral blood mononuclear cells were used for TCR beta sequencing. The Qiagen DNeasy Blood Extraction Kit was used to extract genomic DNA from the blood cell samples. As for this clone: Its antigen remains unidentified. There are no base qualities to consult, and no much larger clone falls within one base.

The library was obtained by the immunoSEQ multiplex PCR assay. For the multiplex PCR, a mixture combining 60 forward primers for TCR Vbeta segments and 13 reverse primers for TCR Jbeta segments was used. A multiplex PCR assay on genomic DNA amplified the CDR3 region of rearranged TCR beta genes. Amplified TCR beta libraries were sequenced as 87-base-pair reads on the Illumina HiSeq System. Regarding the original processing steps: A later analysis counted around 72 million unique TCR beta chains across the 670 or so repertoires, and roughly 9.9 million of these chains were shared by at least two donors. Raw reads were error-corrected and collapsed into unique sequences with a nearest-neighbor algorithm that merged closely related sequences to remove PCR and sequencing errors. Alignment of CDR3 sequences to IMGT reference sequences was used to assign V, D and J gene segments. For a sequence to be retained, a match of at least six nucleotides to both a V gene segment and a J gene segment was required. A rearrangement was called productive if the CDR3 had no stop codons and remained in frame with V and J, and every other rearrangement was called non-productive. CDR3 was defined by IMGT convention, running from the second conserved V-encoded cysteine to the conserved J-encoded phenylalanine. The earlier analysis of about 570 of the donors excluded any sequence lacking an unambiguous match to a single V gene segment. An earlier analysis of several hundred of the donors called V segments functional above 56.7% productive rearrangements and segregating when the between-donor standard deviation exceeded 5%. A statistical classification framework was built to diagnose cytomegalovirus status from the catalog of TCR beta chain sequences. In a later analysis, TCR nucleotide sequences were compared against IMGT/GENE-DB human TR gene sequences so that V and J genes could be assigned. The TCRdist pipeline was used in a later analysis to assign CDR3 sequences and most-parsimonious VDJ recombination scenarios. In a later analysis, each TCR beta chain was defined by its CDR3 amino acid sequence together with its V-gene family, and reads lacking a unique V-gene family were excluded. As a way to deal with suspected cross-contamination and a sequencing artifact, a later analysis dropped roughly 620 nucleotide sequences that were highly shared and had low generation probability. A later analysis calculated a clonal expansion index for each public chain from normalized within-repertoire ranks of inferred template counts. In a later analysis, generation probabilities were computed with a VDJ recombination model fitted to out-of-frame rearrangements, and the resulting probabilities were checked against IGoR. In a later analysis, TCR-TCR, TCR-HLA and TCR-CMV co-occurrence was scored with hypergeometric tests, and a repertoire-size bias correction was applied to TCR pairs. To estimate false discovery rates, a later analysis permuted the HLA or CMV assignments 20 times. In a later analysis, co-occurring TCRs were grouped using DBSCAN, with TCRdist sequence similarity added in when clustering inside HLA-allele-positive subsets. Repertoires with fewer than 30,000 or more than 120,000 public chains were left out of co-occurrence clustering, as were five repertoires with anomalous nucleotide sharing. Sourced from immuneACCESS, this table was stored by TCRdb with only in-frame sequences that have V and J called. A share of the clones is absent; for the studies checked, an unresolved V gene accounts for under half, and the remainder has no known explanation. V and J calls and clone size come straight from that table; D and trimming were deduced from the DNA. Across this sample there are about 190,000 clones, with around 67% seen only once. The ten largest account for about 3.1% of the sample.

The research as a whole found: Some IMGT-functional V segments, including TRBV6-2 and TRBV6-3, could not be distinguished by the 87-base-pair reads and were therefore excluded. At a false discovery rate of 0.05, a later analysis linked about 17,000 TCR beta sequences to specific HLA alleles. Immune exposure information for the cohort was limited to CMV serostatus. This cohort had only TCR beta chains sequenced, and the lack of alpha or paired-chain data limited which features could be detected. Strong co-occurrence of HLA alleles, especially DR and DQ, made assigning TCR associations to individual alleles difficult. In a later analysis, HLA-associated TCR beta chains were found to be more clonally expanded and to have lower generation probabilities than equally common non-associated chains. Broadly in line with IMGT annotations, most TCR beta V segments showed up in productive rearrangements about 87% or about 30% of the time in an earlier analysis of 587 of the donors. Three of the identified cytomegalovirus-associated TCR beta chains were confirmed in vitro to be specific for cytomegalovirus antigens. Because counts were too low, about 15 rarely observed V segments, including chromosome 9 orphons, were left out of the earlier analysis of approximately 500 of the donors. A later analysis found that most CMV-associated TCR beta chains appeared HLA-restricted, with HLA associations seemingly driven largely by CMV exposure. According to a later analysis, parvovirus B19, influenza, CMV and Epstein-Barr virus appeared linked to several top co-occurrence clusters. According to the authors, the approach could potentially be generalized to other disease states and immunological phenotypes. Linkage disequilibrium might explain the correlated functional status among segregating V segments, but an unknown experimental factor could not be excluded. The classifier was reported to diagnose cytomegalovirus status with high specificity and sensitivity in both the original and validation cohorts. HLA typing was unavailable for some donors at each locus, so association tests used only the typed subset. A cluster of highly shared sequence variants was judged likely to be a technical artifact of the sequencing pipeline. An association between a missense DCLRE1C variant and V-gene and J-gene trimming of TCR beta chains was found in a later genetic analysis and replicated in an independent cohort. A further reported finding was that TCR beta sequences accurately predicted the HLA-A and HLA-B alleles for most subjects in the first cohort. Most TCR sequences were seen in very few donors, while some public TCRs were found in many individuals. A total of about 180 TCR beta chains were listed by the study as associated with cytomegalovirus. According to a later genetic analysis, donors in an Asian-associated ancestry cluster had fewer N-insertions in productive TCRs than the approximately 670-donor mean. Roughly uniform sequencing depth across donors was assumed in presence/absence analyses, although this assumption may not hold. In a later analysis, TCR association rates were found to vary across HLA loci, with the most associated TCRs seen for DRB1 alleles and the fewest for HLA-C alleles.

Per the germline V gene, MDHEN is the CDR1 and SYDVKM is the CDR2. The V end gives up 2 bases and the J end 4 bases, leaving 2 bases in the junction not matched to a gene. The CDR3 has 14 amino acids, counting the end cysteine and phenylalanine. The retained sequence is limited to the CDR3, 42 bases, with the frame set at the first base. The sequenced sample was PBMCs. This receptor chain uses TRBV28 and TRBJ2-1; the junction holds 7 bases that match TRBD2. The receptor was isolated from a woman in her 30s in good health and CMV-seropositive. Here the CDR3 is given as CASSLLAEYNEQFF. The DNA sequence is TGTGCCAGCAGTTTACTAGCGGAGTACAATGAGCAGTTCTTC.